The rows below give T cell receptor beta chains drawn from one sample of a study of human T cells and chemical hapten exposure. MiXCR, applied by TCRdb to the RACE reads, yields one record per CDR3 protein. This sample has under 450,000 distinct CDR3 sequences, with nearly 5% found just once. Sequences were derived from whole blood, sampled in connection with sensitization to the hapten diphenylcyclopropenone (DPC). All receptors come from a woman between 50 and 59 years old with alopecia areata. Some clones in this sample may be carry-over from other donors' samples. CDR3s include the opening cysteine and the closing phenylalanine or tryptophan. Each record gives: J gene, clone size, V gene, D gene, CDR3 DNA, CDR3 protein. The D gene is left open where the match is weak. Size is omitted from some rows. Given values are once, few, many or a class for expanded clones.

J gene: TRBJ1-1
clone size: few
V gene: TRBV25-1
D gene: TRBD1
CDR3 DNA: TGTGCCAGCAGTGCGGAGGACAGGGAGATCGCTGAAGCTTTCTTT
CDR3 protein: CASSAEDREIAEAFF

J gene: TRBJ1-2
clone size: many
V gene: TRBV7-9
D gene: TRBD1
CDR3 DNA: TGTGCCAGCAGCCGGACAGGGGGCGCATATGGCTACACCTTC
CDR3 protein: CASSRTGGAYGYTF

J gene: TRBJ2-7
clone size: NA
V gene: TRBV29-1
D gene: NA
CDR3 DNA: TGCAGCGTTGATCTGGGGGCCACCAGCTCCTACGAGCAGTACTTC
CDR3 protein: CSVDLGATSSYEQYF

J gene: TRBJ2-3
clone size: NA
V gene: TRBV12-3/TRBV12-4
D gene: NA
CDR3 DNA: TGTGCCAGCAGTCCTTACCGGGCGGGGGCCCGCACAGATACGCAGTATTTT
CDR3 protein: CASSPYRAGARTDTQYF

J gene: TRBJ2-7
clone size: NA
V gene: TRBV5-1
D gene: NA
CDR3 DNA: TGCGCCAGCAGCTACCATCTTTTGTACGAGCAGTACTTC
CDR3 protein: CASSYHLLYEQYF

J gene: TRBJ1-2
clone size: NA
V gene: TRBV20-1
D gene: TRBD1
CDR3 DNA: TGCAGTGCGGACGGACAGGAACGGGGGAACTATGGCTACACCTTC
CDR3 protein: CSADGQERGNYGYTF

J gene: TRBJ1-4
clone size: many
V gene: TRBV5-1
D gene: TRBD1
CDR3 DNA: TGCGCCAGCAGCGTTGGGACAGCTAATGAAAAACTGTTTTTT
CDR3 protein: CASSVGTANEKLFF

J gene: TRBJ2-3
clone size: many
V gene: TRBV7-2
D gene: NA
CDR3 DNA: TGTGCCAGCAGCCAGGGACGGGAGATTGGGACAGATACGCAGTATTTT
CDR3 protein: CASSQGREIGTDTQYF

J gene: TRBJ1-2
clone size: NA
V gene: TRBV5-1
D gene: NA
CDR3 DNA: TGCGCCAGCAGCTTGGACCCTCAGGACTACACCTTC
CDR3 protein: CASSLDPQDYTF

J gene: TRBJ1-1
clone size: many
V gene: TRBV7-9
D gene: NA
CDR3 DNA: TGTGCCAGCAGGGAAGGGGGGGCTGGTACTGAAGCTTTCTTT
CDR3 protein: CASREGGAGTEAFF

J gene: TRBJ2-3
clone size: many
V gene: TRBV13
D gene: TRBD2
CDR3 DNA: TGTGCCAGCAGCTTACGGGTAGCGGGAGCTACAGATACGCAGTATTTT
CDR3 protein: CASSLRVAGATDTQYF

J gene: TRBJ2-2
clone size: many
V gene: TRBV6-2/TRBV6-3
D gene: TRBD2
CDR3 DNA: TGTGCCAGCAGTCCACTAGCGGTCAACACCGGGGAGCTGTTTTTT
CDR3 protein: CASSPLAVNTGELFF

J gene: TRBJ2-3
clone size: NA
V gene: TRBV7-2
D gene: TRBD2
CDR3 DNA: TGTGCCAGCAGCTGGGGTGGACTAGCGGGAGTCACAGATACGCAGTATTTT
CDR3 protein: CASSWGGLAGVTDTQYF

J gene: TRBJ2-7
clone size: few
V gene: TRBV10-3
D gene: NA
CDR3 DNA: TGTGCCATCAGTACACAGGGCCCCTACGAGCAGTACTTC
CDR3 protein: CAISTQGPYEQYF

J gene: TRBJ1-1
clone size: many
V gene: TRBV29-1
D gene: NA
CDR3 DNA: TGCAGTTCCATGGTGAACACTGAAGCTTTCTTT
CDR3 protein: CSSMVNTEAFF

J gene: TRBJ1-3
clone size: NA
V gene: TRBV2
D gene: NA
CDR3 DNA: TGTGCCAGCAGTCAATCCCGAAACACCATATATTTT
CDR3 protein: CASSQSRNTIYF

J gene: TRBJ2-5
clone size: NA
V gene: TRBV2
D gene: TRBD1
CDR3 DNA: TGTGCCAGCAGTGAACGGACAGGAAAAGAGACCCAGTACTTC
CDR3 protein: CASSERTGKETQYF

J gene: TRBJ1-5
clone size: NA
V gene: TRBV12-3/TRBV12-4
D gene: NA
CDR3 DNA: TGTGCCAGCAGTTTAGGGGACGGGCCCAATCGGCCCCAGCATTTT
CDR3 protein: CASSLGDGPNRPQHF

J gene: TRBJ1-4
clone size: few
V gene: TRBV19
D gene: NA
CDR3 DNA: TGTGCCAGTAGTGCTTCTTTTTCTAATGAAAAACTGTTTTTT
CDR3 protein: CASSASFSNEKLFF

J gene: TRBJ2-7
clone size: few
V gene: TRBV7-6
D gene: NA
CDR3 DNA: TGTGCCAGCAGTGCGGGGACTTCGACCTACGAGCAGTACTTC
CDR3 protein: CASSAGTSTYEQYF

J gene: TRBJ1-5
clone size: few
V gene: TRBV6-5
D gene: NA
CDR3 DNA: TGTGCCAGCAGTTACTCGGCAGGAAGCAATCAGCCCCAGCATTTT
CDR3 protein: CASSYSAGSNQPQHF

J gene: TRBJ2-7
clone size: NA
V gene: TRBV2
D gene: NA
CDR3 DNA: TGTGCCAGCAACCCGACAGTGACCTACGAGCAGTACTTC
CDR3 protein: CASNPTVTYEQYF

J gene: TRBJ1-2
clone size: many
V gene: TRBV6-6
D gene: NA
CDR3 DNA: TGTGCCAGCAGTGTTGACTATGGCTACACCTTC
CDR3 protein: CASSVDYGYTF

J gene: TRBJ2-1
clone size: NA
V gene: TRBV25-1
D gene: TRBD2
CDR3 DNA: TGTGCCACCCTAAGCCATACTAGCGGGAGCTATGAGCAGTTCTTC
CDR3 protein: CATLSHTSGSYEQFF

J gene: TRBJ2-1
clone size: many
V gene: TRBV30
D gene: NA
CDR3 DNA: TGTGCCTGGAGTGTACGACTCCAGAGCTCCTACAATGAGCAGTTCTTC
CDR3 protein: CAWSVRLQSSYNEQFF

J gene: TRBJ1-3
clone size: few
V gene: TRBV7-9
D gene: NA
CDR3 DNA: TGTGCCAGCAGCCCCCCGACCCCCTCTGGAAACACCATATATTTT
CDR3 protein: CASSPPTPSGNTIYF

J gene: TRBJ2-1
clone size: few
V gene: TRBV10-3
D gene: NA
CDR3 DNA: TGTGCCATCAGGCCCCCAGAGAGTGAGCAGTTCTTC
CDR3 protein: CAIRPPESEQFF

J gene: TRBJ1-3
clone size: many
V gene: TRBV12-3/TRBV12-4
D gene: NA
CDR3 DNA: TGTGCCAGCAGTTCAACCTCTGGAAACACCATATATTTT
CDR3 protein: CASSSTSGNTIYF

J gene: TRBJ2-2
clone size: NA
V gene: TRBV27
D gene: TRBD2
CDR3 DNA: TGTGCCAGCAGTATAAAGGGACTAGCGGGGGGGCGGTCCGGGGAGCTGTTTTTT
CDR3 protein: CASSIKGLAGGRSGELFF

J gene: TRBJ2-5
clone size: few
V gene: TRBV20-1
D gene: NA
CDR3 DNA: TGCAGTGCTAGAGATCTTCGTAGCGGCGAAGAGACCCAGTACTTC
CDR3 protein: CSARDLRSGEETQYF

J gene: TRBJ2-3
clone size: NA
V gene: TRBV3-1
D gene: NA
CDR3 DNA: TGTGCCAGCACCCAAGTCCTGGGGCGGGGCACAGATACGCAGTATTTT
CDR3 protein: CASTQVLGRGTDTQYF

J gene: TRBJ2-7
clone size: many
V gene: TRBV7-9
D gene: NA
CDR3 DNA: TGTGCCAGCAGCCCAGCTGTTGGCGAGCAGTACTTC
CDR3 protein: CASSPAVGEQYF

J gene: TRBJ1-1
clone size: many
V gene: TRBV29-1
D gene: NA
CDR3 DNA: TGCAGCGTTGGGACGGGTTTGAACACTGAAGCTTTCTTT
CDR3 protein: CSVGTGLNTEAFF

J gene: TRBJ2-3
clone size: few
V gene: TRBV7-2
D gene: NA
CDR3 DNA: TGTGCCAGCAGCTTTAGCAGTCCTAGCACAGATACGCAGTATTTT
CDR3 protein: CASSFSSPSTDTQYF

J gene: TRBJ1-1
clone size: many
V gene: TRBV18
D gene: NA
CDR3 DNA: TGTGCCAGCTCACCATTACAGGGCGGCACTGAAGCTTTCTTT
CDR3 protein: CASSPLQGGTEAFF

J gene: TRBJ1-2
clone size: many
V gene: TRBV29-1
D gene: NA
CDR3 DNA: TGCAGCGTTGTCGCAGGGGATAAGTATGGCTACACCTTC
CDR3 protein: CSVVAGDKYGYTF

J gene: TRBJ1-1
clone size: many
V gene: TRBV5-1
D gene: TRBD1
CDR3 DNA: TGCGCCAGCAGCTTACAGGGGGCAGTGGGATTGGCTGAAGCTTTCTTT
CDR3 protein: CASSLQGAVGLAEAFF

J gene: TRBJ2-5
clone size: many
V gene: TRBV3-1
D gene: TRBD2
CDR3 DNA: TGTGCCAGCAGCCCCTCGACCGGGGGGGCGATCGAGACCCAGTACTTC
CDR3 protein: CASSPSTGGAIETQYF

J gene: TRBJ1-2
clone size: many
V gene: TRBV6-5
D gene: NA
CDR3 DNA: TGTGCCAGCAGTTACTATACGGGATTGAACTATGGCTACACCTTC
CDR3 protein: CASSYYTGLNYGYTF

J gene: TRBJ2-1
clone size: many
V gene: TRBV2
D gene: NA
CDR3 DNA: TGTGCCTGTCTAGCAGATGAGCAGTTCTTC
CDR3 protein: CACLADEQFF

J gene: TRBJ2-7
clone size: NA
V gene: TRBV5-5
D gene: NA
CDR3 DNA: TGTGCCAGCAGCTGGAGGGGTAGAAGCTACGAGCAGTACTTC
CDR3 protein: CASSWRGRSYEQYF

J gene: TRBJ2-3
clone size: NA
V gene: TRBV10-2
D gene: TRBD2
CDR3 DNA: TGCGCCAGCAGACAGATCGGGAGGGGCGCAGATACGCAGTATTTT
CDR3 protein: CASRQIGRGADTQYF

J gene: TRBJ2-3
clone size: NA
V gene: TRBV7-7
D gene: NA
CDR3 DNA: TGTGCCAGCAGCTTCTCAGACAGATTTACAGATACGCAGTATTTT
CDR3 protein: CASSFSDRFTDTQYF

J gene: TRBJ2-7
clone size: few
V gene: TRBV12-3/TRBV12-4
D gene: TRBD2
CDR3 DNA: TGTGCCAGCAGTCAACTCATCGGGACTAGCGGCCTTGGGCGTTACGAGCAGTACTTC
CDR3 protein: CASSQLIGTSGLGRYEQYF

J gene: TRBJ1-1
clone size: many
V gene: TRBV7-8
D gene: NA
CDR3 DNA: TGTGCCAGCAGCTTAGGTCCGGCGAACACTGAAGCTTTCTTT
CDR3 protein: CASSLGPANTEAFF

J gene: TRBJ2-7
clone size: few
V gene: TRBV6-5
D gene: NA
CDR3 DNA: TGTGCCAGCAGTGCCGGGACCCAGGACAACGAGCAGTACTTC
CDR3 protein: CASSAGTQDNEQYF

J gene: TRBJ2-7
clone size: few
V gene: TRBV5-1
D gene: NA
CDR3 DNA: TGCGCCAGCAGCTTGGGATCCCAGGGATCCTACGAGCAGTACTTC
CDR3 protein: CASSLGSQGSYEQYF

J gene: TRBJ2-3
clone size: many
V gene: TRBV9
D gene: NA
CDR3 DNA: TGTGCCAGCAGCGTAGGAGGGCGGTACACAGATACGCAGTATTTT
CDR3 protein: CASSVGGRYTDTQYF

J gene: TRBJ1-5
clone size: many
V gene: TRBV6-2/TRBV6-3
D gene: NA
CDR3 DNA: TGTGCCAGCAGTTACGGCTCCCAGGGTCAGCCCCAGCATTTT
CDR3 protein: CASSYGSQGQPQHF

J gene: TRBJ2-7
clone size: many
V gene: TRBV28
D gene: TRBD2
CDR3 DNA: TGTGCCAGCAGTTTACCCCCTCGCGGGAGGGACTCCTACGAGCAGTACTTC
CDR3 protein: CASSLPPRGRDSYEQYF